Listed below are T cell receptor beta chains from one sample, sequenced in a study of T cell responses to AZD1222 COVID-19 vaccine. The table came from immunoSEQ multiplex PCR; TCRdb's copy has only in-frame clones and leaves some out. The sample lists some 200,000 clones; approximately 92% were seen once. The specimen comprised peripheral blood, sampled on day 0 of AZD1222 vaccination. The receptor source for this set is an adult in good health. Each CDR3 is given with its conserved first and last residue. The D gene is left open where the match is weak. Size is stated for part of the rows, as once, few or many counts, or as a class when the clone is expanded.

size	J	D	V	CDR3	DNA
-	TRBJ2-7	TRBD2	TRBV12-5	CASASDRGGYEQYF	TGTGCTAGTGCCTCAGATCGGGGGGGTTACGAGCAGTACTTC
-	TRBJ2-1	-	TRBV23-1	CASSQPNWGRAKANEQFF	TGCGCCAGCAGTCAACCCAACTGGGGGCGGGCCAAGGCCAATGAGCAGTTCTTC
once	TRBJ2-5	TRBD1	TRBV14	CASSEVRRTGLETQYF	TGTGCCAGCAGCGAGGTTAGGAGGACAGGGCTAGAGACCCAGTACTTC
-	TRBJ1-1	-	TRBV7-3	CASSLNGGRGTEAFF	TGTGCCAGCAGCTTAAACGGGGGCCGAGGGACTGAAGCTTTCTTT
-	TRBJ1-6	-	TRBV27	CASSLYLQGWNSPLHF	TGTGCCAGCAGTTTATATCTTCAGGGATGGAATTCACCCCTCCACTTT
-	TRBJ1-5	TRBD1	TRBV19	CASSISTRGRQPQHF	TGTGCCAGTAGTATATCTACAAGGGGGCGGCAGCCCCAGCATTTT
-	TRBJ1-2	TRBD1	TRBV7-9	CASSVGTGGLYGYTF	TGTGCCAGCAGCGTCGGGACAGGGGGCCTCTATGGCTACACCTTC
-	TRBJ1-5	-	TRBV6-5	CASRSGTNQPQHF	TGTGCCAGCAGGTCGGGGACGAATCAGCCCCAGCATTTT
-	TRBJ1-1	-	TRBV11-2	CASASGNTEAFF	TGTGCCAGCGCCTCCGGGAACACTGAAGCTTTCTTT
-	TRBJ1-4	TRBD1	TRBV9	CASSFRDRGVQFF	TGTGCCAGCAGCTTCCGGGACAGGGGGGTTCAATTTTTT
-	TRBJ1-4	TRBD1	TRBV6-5	CASSYSTGLNEKLFF	TGTGCCAGCAGTTACTCGACAGGGCTTAATGAAAAACTGTTTTTT
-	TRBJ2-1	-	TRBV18	CASSREGAAGFGNEQFF	TGTGCCAGCTCACGTGAAGGAGCGGCTGGGTTTGGGAATGAGCAGTTCTTC
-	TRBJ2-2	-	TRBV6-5	CASSYNAGTGELFF	TGTGCCAGCAGTTACAACGCTGGAACCGGGGAGCTGTTTTTT
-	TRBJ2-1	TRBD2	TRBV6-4	CASSDSAGGNNEQFF	TGTGCCAGCAGTGACTCAGCGGGAGGGAACAATGAGCAGTTCTTC
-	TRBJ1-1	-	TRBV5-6	CASGEGNTEAFF	TGTGCCAGCGGGGAGGGGAACACTGAAGCTTTCTTT
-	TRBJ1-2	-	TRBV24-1	CATSDEVYGYTF	TGTGCCACCAGTGATGAGGTTTATGGCTACACCTTC
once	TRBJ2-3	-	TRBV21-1	CASRPTDTPFLTDTQYF	TGTGCCAGCAGACCGACAGACACCCCTTTCCTCACAGATACGCAGTATTTT
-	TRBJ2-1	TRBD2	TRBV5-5	CASSLVASGISSYNEQFF	TGTGCCAGCAGCTTGGTGGCTAGCGGGATTTCCTCCTACAATGAGCAGTTCTTC
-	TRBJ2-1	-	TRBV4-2	CASSQDSGRNEQFF	TGTGCCAGCAGCCAAGATAGCGGTAGGAATGAGCAGTTCTTC
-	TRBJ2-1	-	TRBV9	CASSVDFWDEQFF	TGTGCCAGCAGCGTAGATTTCTGGGATGAGCAGTTCTTC
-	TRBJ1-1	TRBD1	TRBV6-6	CASSYQTGSGTEAFF	TGTGCCAGCAGTTACCAGACAGGGTCGGGCACGGAAGCTTTCTTT
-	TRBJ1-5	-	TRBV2	CASSDPQLGRVYSNQPQHF	TGTGCCAGCAGTGATCCTCAGTTGGGCAGGGTCTATAGCAATCAGCCCCAGCATTTT
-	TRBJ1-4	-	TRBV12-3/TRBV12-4	CATSGRSNEKLFF	TGTGCCACCTCGGGACGGTCTAATGAAAAACTGTTTTTT
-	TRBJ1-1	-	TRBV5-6	CASSLVRGIKEAFF	TGTGCCAGCAGCTTGGTTAGGGGAATCAAGGAAGCTTTCTTT
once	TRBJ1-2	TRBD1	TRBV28	CASSLLGQNYGYTF	TGTGCCAGCAGTTTACTGGGACAGAACTATGGCTACACCTTC
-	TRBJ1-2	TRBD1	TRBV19	CASELTGGVSYGYTF	TGTGCCAGTGAGTTGACAGGGGGCGTCAGCTATGGCTACACCTTC